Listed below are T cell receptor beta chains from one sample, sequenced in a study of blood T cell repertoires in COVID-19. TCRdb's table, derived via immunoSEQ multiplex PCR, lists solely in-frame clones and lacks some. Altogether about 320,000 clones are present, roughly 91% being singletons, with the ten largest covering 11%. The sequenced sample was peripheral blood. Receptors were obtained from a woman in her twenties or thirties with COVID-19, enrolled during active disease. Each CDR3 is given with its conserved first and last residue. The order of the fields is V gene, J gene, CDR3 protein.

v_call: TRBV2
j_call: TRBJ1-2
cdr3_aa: CASSGDRYYGYTF

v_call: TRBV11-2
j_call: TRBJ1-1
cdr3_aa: CASRGTVNTEAFF

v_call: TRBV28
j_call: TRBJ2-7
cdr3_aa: CASTPGGEKDEQYF

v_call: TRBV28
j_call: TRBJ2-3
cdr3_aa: CASSWTSADTQYF

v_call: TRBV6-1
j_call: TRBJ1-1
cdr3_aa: CASSAGQGKRLGEAFF

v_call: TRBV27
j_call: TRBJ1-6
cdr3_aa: CASSNRGHNSPLHF

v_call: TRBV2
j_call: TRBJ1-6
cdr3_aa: CAGVPGQYSPLHF

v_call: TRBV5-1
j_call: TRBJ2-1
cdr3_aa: CASLGEESYNEQFF

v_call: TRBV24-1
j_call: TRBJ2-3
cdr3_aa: CATSDFRDTDTQYF

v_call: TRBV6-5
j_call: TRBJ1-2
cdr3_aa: CASSPQGEGYTF

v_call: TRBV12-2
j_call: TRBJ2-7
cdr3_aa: CASRFWTQSSYEQYF

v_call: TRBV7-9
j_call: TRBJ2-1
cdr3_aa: CASSPRAGSYNEQFF

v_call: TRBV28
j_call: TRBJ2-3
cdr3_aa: CASSRDGRVDTQYF

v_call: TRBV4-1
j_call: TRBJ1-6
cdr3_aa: CASTYWDSPNSPLHF

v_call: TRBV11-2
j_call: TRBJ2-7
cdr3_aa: CASSRYGGSGYEQYF

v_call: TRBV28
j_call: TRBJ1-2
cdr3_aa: CASKTGGTVNFGYTF

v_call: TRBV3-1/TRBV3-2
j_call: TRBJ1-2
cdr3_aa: CASSFTAGYSGYTF

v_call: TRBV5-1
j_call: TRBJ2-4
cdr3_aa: CASSSDVGSGNIQYF

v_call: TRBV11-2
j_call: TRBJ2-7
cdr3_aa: CASSLLRGLYEQYF

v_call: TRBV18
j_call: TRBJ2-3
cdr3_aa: CASSLTGRTDTQYF

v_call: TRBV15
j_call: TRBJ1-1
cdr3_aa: CATSRDSGTEAFF

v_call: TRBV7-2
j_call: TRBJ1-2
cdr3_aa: CASSKGTGLQGGYTF

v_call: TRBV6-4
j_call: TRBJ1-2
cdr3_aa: CASSERMCWRRAYGYTF

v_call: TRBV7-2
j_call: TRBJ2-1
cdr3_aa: CASSPDGGGAYNEQFF

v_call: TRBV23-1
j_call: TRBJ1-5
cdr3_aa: CASSQSTYRDRPSGNQPQHF

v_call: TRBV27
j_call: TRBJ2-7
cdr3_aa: CASGPSKSGAAYEQYF

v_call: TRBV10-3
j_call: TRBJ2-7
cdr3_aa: CAISEPRDKSDSYEQYF

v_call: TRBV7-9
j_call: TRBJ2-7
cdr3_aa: CASSLAGQGKRQYF

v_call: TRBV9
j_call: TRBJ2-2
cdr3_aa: CASSVSSNTGELFF

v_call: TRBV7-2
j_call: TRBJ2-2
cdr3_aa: CASKKIVAGELFF

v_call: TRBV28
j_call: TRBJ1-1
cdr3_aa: CASSTVTGGDTEAFF

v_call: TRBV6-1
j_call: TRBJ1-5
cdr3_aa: CASSERNQPQHF

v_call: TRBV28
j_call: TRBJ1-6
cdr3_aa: CASSVSLQLPPLHF

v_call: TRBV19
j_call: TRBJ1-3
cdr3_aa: CASSIPGDFGTIYF

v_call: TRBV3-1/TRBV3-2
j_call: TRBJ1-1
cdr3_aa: CASSQEPGTGMVAFF

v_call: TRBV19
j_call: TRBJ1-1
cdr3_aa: CASREGAGTEAFF

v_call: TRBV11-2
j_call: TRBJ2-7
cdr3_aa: CASSPGGPSYEQYF

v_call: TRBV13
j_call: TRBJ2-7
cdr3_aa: CASSLYSGGYSSYEQYF

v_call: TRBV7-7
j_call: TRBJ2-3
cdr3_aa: CASSLSRGGDADTQYF

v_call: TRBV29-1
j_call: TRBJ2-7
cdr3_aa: CSVFGGGSYEQYF

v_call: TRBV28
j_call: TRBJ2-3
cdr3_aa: CASSFGGSTDTQYF

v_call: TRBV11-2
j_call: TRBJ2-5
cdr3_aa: CASSFVWQETQYF

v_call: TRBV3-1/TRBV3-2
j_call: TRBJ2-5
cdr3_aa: CASSRSPLAGQETQYF

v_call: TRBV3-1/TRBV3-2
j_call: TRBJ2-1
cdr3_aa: CASSQAGTGGQFF

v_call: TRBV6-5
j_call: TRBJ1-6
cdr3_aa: CASSYSRQGSPLHF

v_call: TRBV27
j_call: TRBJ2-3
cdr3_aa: CASSRYGADTQYF

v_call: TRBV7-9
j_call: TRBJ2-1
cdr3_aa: CASSPLERGARNEQFF

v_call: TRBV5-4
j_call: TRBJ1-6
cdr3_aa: CASSRVGQGFSPLHF

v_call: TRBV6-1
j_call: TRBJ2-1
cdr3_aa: CASSADKTGSSYNEQFF

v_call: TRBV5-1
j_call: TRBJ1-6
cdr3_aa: CASSDGTVGESPLHF

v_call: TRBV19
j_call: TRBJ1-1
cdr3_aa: CASTIGQGGMNTEAFF

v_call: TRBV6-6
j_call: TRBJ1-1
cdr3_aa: CASSYEKQKEAFF

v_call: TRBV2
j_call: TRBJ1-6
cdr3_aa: CASRGTGFALSPLHF

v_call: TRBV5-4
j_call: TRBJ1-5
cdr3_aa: CASSLRDLNQPQHF

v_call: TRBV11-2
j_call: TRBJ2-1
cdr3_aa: CATGLAGVPGDEQFF

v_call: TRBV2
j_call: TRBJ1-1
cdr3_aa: CASKPNTGSLNTEAFF

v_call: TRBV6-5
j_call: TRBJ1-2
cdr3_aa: CAHGSYGYTF

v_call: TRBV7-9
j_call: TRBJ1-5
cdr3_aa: CASSLSGGNQPQHF

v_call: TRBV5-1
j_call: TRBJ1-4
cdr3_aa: CASSLDWGPGGEKLFF